A single sample gave rise to the 3 T cell receptor beta chains below, sequenced in a study of CD8 T cells in ankylosing spondylitis. Via MiXCR, TCRdb re-called the 5' RACE reads, giving one row per CDR3 protein. The sample has under 200,000 distinct CDR3 sequences, under 14% seen once. The sequencing sample was made of blood, either unsorted or a sorted T cell fraction (not recorded which). The receptors stem from a male donor with ankylosing spondylitis or in good health (not recorded which).

The table lists this clonotype with many counts. The CDR3 spells CASRPREGAGGYTF. DNA for the CDR3: TGTGCCAGCAGACCACGGGAGGGGGCGGGAGGCTACACCTTC. The chain joins TRBV7-8 to TRBJ1-2, with 7 bases identical to TRBD1. Trimming took 6 bases from V and 8 from J; bases not matched to a gene: 12. The CDR3 extends over 14 amino acids. Germline V gene data show CDR1 as SGHVS and CDR2 as FQNEAQ.

Points on this clonotype: A much larger clone differs by one base, so this may be a read error. The V and J genes are TRBV29-1 and TRBJ2-2, with TRBD1 as a possible D gene (5 bases). The CDR3 covers 12 residues. Trimming took off 6 bases at V and 9 bases at J, with 14 bases between the two ends. Germline CDR1 reads SQVTM; CDR2 reads ANQGSEA. CDR3 nucleotide sequence: TGCAGCGTCGGACAAGGGCCCAGGGAGCTGTTTTTT. Residues: CSVGQGPRELFF.

This clonotype was counted between two and nine times. This chain links TRBV7-9 with TRBJ2-3; a possible D gene is TRBD2 (5 bases). CDR1 SEHNR and CDR2 FQNEAQ come from the germline V gene (reference sequence). CDR3 length: 16 residues. V lost 3 bases and J lost 5, with 18 bases in between. The CDR3 sequence is CASSFPRGLEEDTQYF. CDR3 nucleotides: TGTGCCAGCAGCTTCCCGCGAGGGCTCGAGGAAGATACGCAGTATTTT.